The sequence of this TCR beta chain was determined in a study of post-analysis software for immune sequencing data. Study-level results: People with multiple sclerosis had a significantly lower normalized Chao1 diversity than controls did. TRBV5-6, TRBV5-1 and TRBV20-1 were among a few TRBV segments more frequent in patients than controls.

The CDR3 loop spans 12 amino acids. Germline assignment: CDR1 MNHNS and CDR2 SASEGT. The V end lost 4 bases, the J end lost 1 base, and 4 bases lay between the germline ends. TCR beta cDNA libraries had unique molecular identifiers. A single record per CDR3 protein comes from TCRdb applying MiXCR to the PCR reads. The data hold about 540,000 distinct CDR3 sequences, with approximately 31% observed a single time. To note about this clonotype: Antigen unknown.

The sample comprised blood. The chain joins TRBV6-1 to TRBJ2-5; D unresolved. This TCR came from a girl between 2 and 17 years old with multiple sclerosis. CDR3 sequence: CASSGVQETQYF. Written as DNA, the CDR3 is TGTGCCAGCAGTGGAGTCCAAGAGACCCAGTACTTC.